This T cell receptor beta chain was recovered during a study of blood T cell repertoires in COVID-19. Study-level information: Specimens from acute and convalescent COVID-19 originated in the United States, Italy and Spain. The cDNA or gDNA used as material had been derived from T cells, B-cell-depleted T cells, or PBMCs.

The authors' processing: Researchers report that nucleated cell counts were estimated from reference gene primer amplification. Repertoires were generated with immunoSEQ multiplex PCR, while TCRdb's copy carries only in-frame clones and drops some. V, J and clone size are taken as reported in that table, and D and trimming were inferred from the DNA itself. This table holds 80,000 to 100,000 clones, approximately 86% found once. This CDR3 is built from 16 residues. Germline V CDR1 and CDR2: MGHRA, YSYEKL. With V trimmed by 4 bases and J by 0 bases, 5 bases remained unmatched. This clone was detected only a few times.

The genes are TRBV4-1 and TRBJ2-2, with 7 bases that match TRBD1. The receptor comes from a woman older than 75 with acute or convalescent COVID-19. Sequenced sample: peripheral blood. CDR3 bases: TGCGCCAGCAGCCGACAGGGCCCCCCGAACACCGGGGAGCTGTTTTTT. Translation gives CASSRQGPPNTGELFF.